This T cell receptor (beta chain) was captured in a study of T cell responses to AZD1222 COVID-19 vaccine. Study-level points and caveats: Breadth and depth of Spike-specific TCRs rose after two AZD1222 doses. Donors, mostly white British, included more females; clonal diversity was possibly underestimated. Researchers took repertoire samples only after the peak T cell response had come.

Some clones are missing from TCRdb's copy, which holds only in-frame ones; the method was immunoSEQ multiplex PCR. The sample has some 140,000 clones, roughly 91% seen once. Regarding this clone: Its target is unknown.

Analysis merged second doses at about 4 or about 12 weeks. This CDR3 comprises 15 residues. The V gene lost 0 bases and the J gene lost 4 bases, with 13 bases spanning the gap. From germline, CDR1 is SGDLS and CDR2 YYNGEE. This chain connects TRBV9 to TRBJ2-5, with D tentatively TRBD1 or TRBD2 (5 bases each). Material: peripheral blood, obtained 28 days after the second AZD1222 dose. This receptor was identified in an adult who received the AZD1222 COVID-19 vaccine. CDR3 sequence: CASSVVGERLETQYF. The CDR3 nucleotides read TGTGCCAGCAGCGTAGTAGGGGAGAGGCTAGAGACCCAGTACTTC.